These 20 T cell receptor beta chains were all obtained from the same sample, sequenced in a study of T cell responses to AZD1222 COVID-19 vaccine. The method was immunoSEQ multiplex PCR; TCRdb's version includes in-frame clones alone and lacks a portion of them. The sample holds approximately 140,000 clones, around nine tenths seen once. The sample in question was peripheral blood, obtained on day 0 of AZD1222 vaccination. These receptors originate from an adult in good health.

V and J are TRBV28 and TRBJ1-6; weak D call: TRBD1 (5 bases). Germline V gives CDR1 MDHEN, CDR2 SYDVKM. The CDR3 length is 16 residues. V was pared by 5 bases and J by 8 bases, with 19 bases between. CDR3 sequence (DNA): TGTGCCAGCAGTCCCGCGGGACGTCTGTTGGATTCACCCCTCCACTTT. Translation gives CASSPAGRLLDSPLHF.

The CDR3 bases are TGCGCCAGCAGCTTAGAGACAGGGAGTGAAAAACTGTTTTTT. Protein sequence: CASSLETGSEKLFF. The V gene is TRBV5-1, the J gene TRBJ1-4, with 7 bases matching TRBD1. Germline V gene data show CDR1 as SGHRS and CDR2 as YFSETQ. The CDR3 is 14 residues long. The V segment lost 2 bases and the J segment 7 bases; nucleotides outside the gene matches: 5.

This sequence joins TRBV7-2 and TRBJ1-1; D call uncertain. The CDR3 covers 14 residues. The V gene lost 4 bases and the J gene lost 8 bases, with 17 bases spanning the gap. CDR1 and CDR2 from the germline V gene are SGHTA and FQGNSA. CDR3 nucleotide sequence: TGTGCCAGCAGCTACAGACATCGGACCGAAGAAGCTTTCTTT. Its protein is CASSYRHRTEEAFF. Drawing the rest from reference TRBV7-2 and TRBJ1-1, the complete variable domain is GAGVSQSPSNKVTEKGKDVELRCDPISGHTALYWYRQSLGQGLEFLIYFQGNSAPDKSGLPSDRFSAERTGGSVSTLTIQRTQQEDSAVYLCASSYRHRTEEAFFGQGTRLTVV.

V is TRBV30 and J is TRBJ1-2; 9 bases match TRBD1. The CDR3 contains 15 residues. V dropped 8 bases and J dropped 0; count of bases not matched to a gene: 10. Germline loops: CDR1 GTSNPN, CDR2 SVGIG (reference sequence). The CDR3 nucleotides are TGTGCCCCGGGACAGGGAAGATCTACTAACTATGGCTACACCTTC. Its translation: CAPGQGRSTNYGYTF.

The rearrangement joins TRBV7-2 to TRBJ2-7, with TRBD2 as a possible D gene (5 bases). Germline CDR1 is SGHTA and CDR2 is FQGNSA. V lost 5 bases and J 7 bases, leaving 15 bases between the germline ends. This CDR3 is 13 amino acids long. Written as DNA, the CDR3 is TGTGCCAGCAGCCCCGGGGTGGTCCGGGAGCAGTACTTC. Translating it yields CASSPGVVREQYF.

This clone came up once. V is TRBV6-5 and J is TRBJ2-7; 8 nucleotides line up with TRBD2. The CDR3 is 13 amino acids. Germline V CDR1 and CDR2: MNHEY, SVGAGI. The junction had 6 bases not matched to a gene; V was cut back by 7 bases and J by 4 bases. CDR3 residues: CASKREGQYEQYF. The CDR3 DNA reads as TGTGCCAGCAAACGGGAGGGCCAATACGAGCAGTACTTC.

The V call is TRBV25-1, the J call TRBJ2-5; 10 bases are shared with TRBD1. From germline, CDR1 is MGHDK and CDR2 SYGVNS. Losses at the gene ends were 3 bases for V and 2 bases for J; bases not matched to a gene: 6. The CDR3 has 16 residues. DNA for the CDR3: TGTGCCAGCAGTGACCGGGACAGGGGAGTACAAGAGACCCAGTACTTC. Translated, it gives CASSDRDRGVQETQYF.

DNA for the CDR3: TGTGCCAGCAGTTACAAGGGGAGCTCCTACGAGCAGTACTTC. Its protein product is CASSYKGSSYEQYF. The chain joins TRBV6-5 to TRBJ2-7; TRBD1 or TRBD2 may be the D gene (5 bases each). Trimming shortened V by 2 bases and J by 0 bases, and 8 bases separated the two germline ends. CDR1 MNHEY and CDR2 SVGAGI come from the germline V gene. The CDR3 has 14 amino acids.

The chain recombines TRBV6-5 with TRBJ2-7, with 9 positions matching TRBD1. Germline V gene data show CDR1 as MNHEY and CDR2 as SVGAGI. J gave up 3 bases and V 6 bases, and 3 bases lay outside the gene matches. The CDR3 length is 13 residues. For the CDR3, the DNA is TGTGCCAGCAGATTGGACAGGGGCTACGAGCAGTACTTC. Translation: CASRLDRGYEQYF.

This chain uses TRBV6-5 with TRBJ2-3; TRBD2 agrees at 10 bases. Germline V CDR1 and CDR2: MNHEY, SVGAGI. The V and J ends lost 0 bases and 6 bases, in that order; junction bases with no gene match: 6. The CDR3 totals 16 residues. In DNA, the CDR3 is TGTGCCAGCAGTTACTCTCTAGCGGGAGCGGAGGATACGCAGTATTTT. Amino acids: CASSYSLAGAEDTQYF.

This clone was detected only once. The chain carries TRBV30 and TRBJ2-7, with 7 positions matching TRBD1. CDR1 is GTSNPN, CDR2 SVGIG, per germline (reference sequence). The J segment lost 1 base and the V segment lost 3 bases, leaving 12 bases of the junction unmatched. The CDR3 consists of 16 residues. In DNA form, the CDR3 reads TGTGCCTGGAGGAGTTTCTTGGGACAGCGGTCCTACGAGCAGTACTTC. Translation gives CAWRSFLGQRSYEQYF.

The chain uses TRBV28 and TRBJ1-2, with 7 bases aligning to TRBD1. J was trimmed by 4 bases and V by 5 bases; bases with no gene match: 10. CDR1 is MDHEN, CDR2 SYDVKM, per germline. The CDR3 is 15 residues long. This chain's CDR3 is CASSPPPTGSYGYTF. CDR3 DNA: TGTGCCAGCAGTCCCCCCCCGACAGGGTCCTATGGCTACACCTTC.

The gene calls are TRBV19 and TRBJ1-5; TRBD1 might be the D (5 bases). Germline-derived CDR1 and CDR2 are LNHDA and SQIVND (reference sequence). V lost 5 bases and J lost 4, with 18 bases in between. This CDR3 region has 16 residues. The CDR3: CASSSPPGGVNQPQHF. The CDR3 nucleotides are TGTGCCAGTAGTTCCCCCCCCGGGGGGGTTAATCAGCCCCAGCATTTT. The full variable domain, its missing parts supplied by reference TRBV19 and TRBJ1-5, is DGGITQSPKYLFRKEGQNVTLSCEQNLNHDAMYWYRQDPGQGLRLIYYSQIVNDFQKGDIAEGYSVSREKKESFPLTVTSAQKNPTAFYLCASSSPPGGVNQPQHFGDGTRLSIL.

The V and J genes are TRBV19 and TRBJ2-3; 7 bases match TRBD2. V gave up 5 bases and J gave up 6 bases; unmatched junction bases: 20. Germline V lookup: CDR1 LNHDA, CDR2 SQIVND (reference sequence). The CDR3 totals 18 residues. The CDR3 bases are TGTGCCAGTAGTCTGGGTGGCGGGAGTCGATCTATAATGGATACGCAGTATTTT. It yields the protein CASSLGGGSRSIMDTQYF.

The gene calls are TRBV24-1 and TRBJ1-5, with D possibly matching TRBD1 (5 bases). The CDR3 length is 16 residues. CDR1 and CDR2 (germline): KGHDR, SFDVKD. V shed 3 bases and J shed 9 bases, with 20 bases lying between them. CDR3 sequence reads: CATSDGSGDGIRPQHF. DNA of the CDR3: TGTGCCACCAGTGATGGCTCGGGGGACGGAATACGGCCCCAGCATTTT.

This chain links TRBV7-2 with TRBJ2-3; TRBD1 aligns across 9 bases. V dropped 1 base and J dropped 4; count of bases not matched to a gene: 3. Looked up from germline, CDR1 is SGHTA and CDR2 is FQGNSA. The CDR3 has 15 residues. This CDR3 is CASSLGGTGSDTQYF. DNA of the CDR3: TGTGCCAGCAGCTTAGGTGGGACAGGGTCAGATACGCAGTATTTT.

A word on this clone: The junction and the germline gene differ at one end; a read error may be behind it. V gene TRBV6-5 combines with J gene TRBJ2-7; D is uncertain. Germline V lookup: CDR1 MNHEY, CDR2 SVGAGI. The CDR3 contains 11 residues. CDR3 sequence reads: CASSYYFEQYF. The DNA of the CDR3 is TGTGCCAGCAGCTACTACTTCGAGCAGTACTTC.

The chain joins TRBV5-1 to TRBJ2-6; 13 bases line up with TRBD2. The CDR3 consists of 19 residues. After removal of 4 bases from V and 4 bases from J, the junction contained 11 bases not matched to a gene. In germline, CDR1 is SGHRS, CDR2 YFSETQ. The CDR3: CASSRWTSGRGTGANVLTF. For the CDR3, the DNA is TGCGCCAGCAGCCGATGGACTAGCGGGAGAGGGACGGGGGCCAACGTCCTGACTTTC.

This clone was observed once. The V and J genes are TRBV5-4 and TRBJ2-1; TRBD2 matches 8 bases. Germline CDR1 and CDR2: SGHNT and YYREEE (reference sequence). The CDR3 is 14 residues long. V shed 5 bases and J 6 bases; nucleotides not matched to a gene: 7. This CDR3 reads CASRPGTSPNEQFF. In DNA, the CDR3 is TGTGCCAGCAGACCCGGGACTAGTCCCAATGAGCAGTTCTTC.

The chain is built from TRBV2 and TRBJ2-1; D not resolved. This CDR3 spans 11 amino acids. Trimming left V 6 bases short and J 4 bases short, with 4 bases between. The germline V gene encodes CDR1 SNHLY and CDR2 FYNNEI. The CDR3 region is CASRQYNEQFF. CDR3 in DNA: TGTGCCAGCAGGCAGTACAATGAGCAGTTCTTC.